This T cell receptor (beta chain) was documented in a study of cytomegalovirus exposure and HLA in healthy donors (dated by TCRdb to the late 2010s). Concerning the study at large: An earlier analysis of some 550 of the donors reported roughly 300 Gb of sequence data and more than 90 million unique TCR beta sequences from 150 million to 200 million T cells. In the later analysis, no new phenotypic data were used to find candidate immune exposures; instead, reliance was placed on TCR beta sequences and their occurrence across donors. Of the 398 genotyped donors, less than 90% were placed in the genetic ancestry cluster associated with self-reported Caucasian donors. In addition to the first cohort of 666 subjects, a separate validation cohort of 120 different subjects was used. Approximately 300 gigabases of sequencing data and roughly 80 million unique TCR sequences made up an early release that covered roughly 670 HLA-typed donors. Donor age, sex, ethnicity and CMV serostatus were compiled together with the repertoire data. Typing coverage differed by locus: A, B, C, DRB1 and DQB1 were typed in about 629-630 donors, DQA1 in about 500, DPA1 in around 580, and DPB1 in 472. A later analysis re-analyzed previously published TCR beta repertoires from 550 to 700 donors and added high-resolution HLA genotyping to study TCR occurrence patterns. Five DR-DQ haplotypes were treated as single units for association and clustering because of strong linkage in the cohort. The study combined high-throughput TCR immunosequencing, statistical association of individual TCRs with disease status, and machine learning to predict cytomegalovirus infection status. All discovery cohort repertoires had been generated using a single sequencing platform. The aim of the study was to test whether cataloging public T cell receptors could identify signatures of past pathogen exposure. The T cell repertoires of about 700 subjects were profiled by immunosequencing and related to cytomegalovirus serostatus. Among about 370 genotyped donors of the cohort, an average of around 250,000 unique TCR beta nucleotide sequences was sequenced per donor, of which 15% to 20% were non-productive. A later genetic analysis used genome-wide SNP genotypes for about 65% of the 666 donors, treating that subset as a discovery cohort. Class I and class II HLA loci were covered by the typing at four-digit resolution. An earlier analysis of some 500 of the donors used high-throughput TCR beta sequencing to judge whether each TCR beta V gene segment behaved as functional or pseudogenic.

On the study overall, not on this receptor specifically: A later analysis reported that several top co-occurrence clusters appeared linked to parvovirus B19, influenza, CMV and Epstein-Barr virus. In a later analysis, most CMV-associated TCR beta chains were found to appear HLA-restricted, with HLA associations seemingly driven largely by CMV exposure. A further reported finding was that TCR beta sequences accurately predicted the HLA-A and HLA-B alleles for most subjects in the first cohort. In a later genetic analysis, fewer N-insertions in productive TCRs were reported among donors in an Asian-associated ancestry cluster than the roughly 700-donor mean. A later genetic analysis associated a missense DCLRE1C variant with V-gene and J-gene trimming of TCR beta chains, and an independent cohort replicated the association. A later analysis associated 15,000 to 20,000 TCR beta sequences with specific HLA alleles at a false discovery rate of 0.05. Compared with equally common non-associated chains, HLA-associated TCR beta chains in a later analysis were more clonally expanded and had lower generation probabilities. Assigning TCR associations to individual alleles was difficult when HLA alleles, especially DR and DQ, strongly co-occurred. HLA typing was unavailable for some donors at each locus, so association tests used only the typed subset. The sequencing pipeline was judged likely to have produced a cluster of highly shared sequence variants as a technical artifact. Across donors, most TCR sequences were observed very rarely, whereas some public TCRs were present in many individuals. The study gave a list of over 150 TCR beta chains associated with cytomegalovirus. Correlated functional status among segregating V segments might be attributable to linkage disequilibrium, but an unknown experimental factor could not be ruled out. In this cohort, only TCR beta chains were sequenced, and detectable features were limited by the absence of alpha or paired-chain data. CMV serostatus was the only immune exposure information available for the cohort. Because counts were too low, about 17 rarely observed V segments, including chromosome 9 orphons, were excluded from the earlier analysis of roughly 580 of the donors. An earlier analysis of some 590 of the donors showed that most TCR beta V segments appeared in productive rearrangements either about 87% or about 30% of the time, which broadly matched IMGT annotations. The classifier was reported to diagnose cytomegalovirus status with high specificity and sensitivity in both the original and validation cohorts. A few of the identified cytomegalovirus-associated TCR beta chains were confirmed in vitro to be specific for cytomegalovirus antigens. A later analysis found that TCR association rates varied across HLA loci, with DRB1 alleles showing the most associated TCRs and HLA-C alleles the fewest. Roughly uniform sequencing depth across donors was assumed in presence/absence analyses, although this assumption may not hold. The authors suggested that the approach could potentially be generalized to other disease states and immunological phenotypes. Some IMGT-functional V segments, including TRBV6-2 and TRBV6-3, could not be told apart with the 87-base-pair reads, so those segments were excluded.

The library came from the immunoSEQ multiplex PCR assay. For the multiplex PCR, a mixture combining 60 forward primers for TCR Vbeta segments and 13 reverse primers for TCR Jbeta segments was used. The CDR3 region of rearranged TCR beta genes was amplified from genomic DNA with a multiplex PCR assay. The amplified TCR beta libraries were sequenced on the Illumina HiSeq System as 87-base-pair reads. The original methods were these. A later analysis tallied around 87 million unique TCR beta chains across the approximately 670 repertoires, and approximately 12 million of those chains were shared by two or more donors. Raw reads were error-corrected and collapsed into unique sequences by a nearest-neighbor algorithm in which closely related sequences were merged to remove PCR and sequencing errors. To assign V, D and J gene segments, CDR3 sequences were aligned to IMGT reference sequences. For a sequence to be retained, at least a six-nucleotide match to both a V gene segment and a J gene segment was required. Rearrangements were called productive when the CDR3 lacked stop codons and stayed in frame with V and J; all others were non-productive. CDR3 was defined according to IMGT convention as the region running from the second conserved V-encoded cysteine to the conserved J-encoded phenylalanine. Sequences without an unambiguous match to a single V gene segment were excluded from the earlier analysis of approximately 560 of the donors. In an earlier analysis of 450 to 700 of the donors, V segments were called functional above 56.7% productive rearrangements and were called segregating when the between-donor standard deviation exceeded 5%. A statistical classification framework was developed to diagnose cytomegalovirus status using the catalog of TCR beta chain sequences. In a later analysis, V and J genes were assigned by comparing TCR nucleotide sequences against IMGT/GENE-DB human TR gene sequences. In a later analysis, CDR3 sequences and most-parsimonious VDJ recombination scenarios were assigned using the TCRdist pipeline. In a later analysis, each TCR beta chain was defined by its CDR3 amino acid sequence together with its V-gene family, and reads lacking a unique V-gene family were excluded. A later analysis removed several hundred highly shared, low-generation-probability nucleotide sequences to deal with suspected cross-contamination and a sequencing artifact. A later analysis calculated a clonal expansion index for each public chain from normalized within-repertoire ranks of inferred template counts. In a later analysis, generation probabilities were computed using a VDJ recombination model fitted to out-of-frame rearrangements, and the results were checked against IGoR. In a later analysis, hypergeometric tests were used to score TCR-TCR, TCR-HLA and TCR-CMV co-occurrence, with a repertoire-size bias correction applied to TCR pairs. In a later analysis, false discovery rates were estimated by permuting HLA or CMV assignments 20 times. In a later analysis, co-occurring TCRs were grouped using DBSCAN, and TCRdist sequence similarity was added for clustering within HLA-allele-positive subsets. Co-occurrence clustering excluded repertoires with fewer than 30,000 or more than 120,000 public chains, plus five with anomalous nucleotide sharing. TCRdb holds this immuneACCESS table with in-frame rearrangements only. Some clones are missing; in checked studies, unresolved V genes explain under half, and the rest has no known cause. V and J calls plus clone size are reproduced from that table; the DNA served to infer D and trimming. The sample records about 160,000 clones, about four fifths of which are singletons. The ten biggest clones cover roughly 6% of the sample.

In total, roughly 710 healthy bone marrow donors made up the cohort. At the time of sampling, all cohort members were nominally healthy, though unrecorded immune exposures were likely present. The donor was CMV seropositive and belonged to the group of 250 to 350 seropositive cohort members. Every donor gave a peripheral blood sample, and the peripheral blood mononuclear cells from that sample were used for TCR beta sequencing. The Qiagen DNeasy Blood Extraction Kit was used to extract genomic DNA from the blood cell samples. In the case of this clone: Its antigen remains undetermined. Per-base qualities were not stored, and no clone one base away is much larger.

Sequences MGHRA (CDR1) and YSYEKL (CDR2) are obtained from the germline V gene. The CDR3 has 15 amino acids, counting the end cysteine and phenylalanine. Just the 45-base CDR3 DNA is kept, in frame starting at base 1. Trimming takes 1 base from V and 10 bases from J, and the germline ends sit 14 bases apart. The sequenced sample was PBMCs. The chain joins TRBV4-1 to TRBJ1-6; the D gene is possibly TRBD1, with 5 bases matching. The clonotype originates from a man aged 45 to 65 in good health and CMV-seropositive. The DNA sequence reads TGCGCCAGCAGCCAAGGGTTAGGGGCTGACTCACCCCTCCACTTT. Its coded protein is CASSQGLGADSPLHF.